This is a list of T cell receptor beta chains from one sample in a study of blood T cells in healthy people across ages. TCRdb re-analysed the 5' RACE reads in MiXCR, keeping a single row per CDR3 protein. The data show 450,000 to 700,000 distinct CDR3 sequences, 25% to 30% seen once. The specimen was blood. These receptor sequences come from an older woman in good health. The CDR3 runs from the conserved cysteine through the conserved F or W. The order of the fields is D gene, clone size, V gene, J gene, CDR3 DNA, CDR3 protein. A D gene is named only where the DNA matches it firmly. Some rows mark clone size as missing; the rest say once, few, many or name a class of expanded clone.

D gene: -
clone size: few
V gene: TRBV29-1
J gene: TRBJ1-2
CDR3 DNA: TGCGGGTCCACAGGGCCCTTCACCTTC
CDR3 protein: CGSTGPFTF

D gene: -
clone size: -
V gene: TRBV7-8
J gene: TRBJ2-5
CDR3 DNA: TGTGCCAGCAGCCCAAGCCGAAGTGGGGAGACCCAGTACTTC
CDR3 protein: CASSPSRSGETQYF

D gene: -
clone size: -
V gene: TRBV29-1
J gene: TRBJ2-7
CDR3 DNA: TGCAGCGTTGTAGCGCGGAGCTCCTACGAGCAGTACTTC
CDR3 protein: CSVVARSSYEQYF

D gene: -
clone size: few
V gene: TRBV5-1
J gene: TRBJ2-3
CDR3 DNA: TGCGCTAGCAGCCTGGGGACTTTGGGAGATACGCAGTATTTT
CDR3 protein: CASSLGTLGDTQYF

D gene: -
clone size: few
V gene: TRBV4-2
J gene: TRBJ1-1
CDR3 DNA: TGTGCCAGCAGCCAAGAGGGGGGGCAGAACACTGAAGCTTTCTTT
CDR3 protein: CASSQEGGQNTEAFF

D gene: -
clone size: -
V gene: TRBV25-1
J gene: TRBJ2-5
CDR3 DNA: TGTGCCAGCAGTGAATCGGGTCTTGGGACCCAGTACTTC
CDR3 protein: CASSESGLGTQYF

D gene: TRBD1
clone size: -
V gene: TRBV6-5
J gene: TRBJ1-6
CDR3 DNA: TGTGCCACCGCCCGCGACAGGGAGGTTTCACCCCTCCACTTT
CDR3 protein: CATARDREVSPLHF

D gene: TRBD1
clone size: -
V gene: TRBV24-1
J gene: TRBJ1-4
CDR3 DNA: TGTGCCACCAGTGCAACAGGGGACCTCGCCGGAAAACTGTTTTTT
CDR3 protein: CATSATGDLAGKLFF

D gene: -
clone size: few
V gene: TRBV12-3/TRBV12-4
J gene: TRBJ2-5
CDR3 DNA: TGTGCCAGCAGTTTAGCCCCGCAGGGTGGCGGGGAGACCCAGTACTTC
CDR3 protein: CASSLAPQGGGETQYF

D gene: -
clone size: -
V gene: TRBV4-3
J gene: TRBJ2-4
CDR3 DNA: TGCGCCAGCAGCCACCCCCACCGGGCAGTGGATGGGGCCAAAAACATTCAGTACTTC
CDR3 protein: CASSHPHRAVDGAKNIQYF

D gene: -
clone size: few
V gene: TRBV7-9
J gene: TRBJ2-7
CDR3 DNA: TGTGCCAGCAGCTTCATAGGAGAGACAGACGAGCAGTACTTC
CDR3 protein: CASSFIGETDEQYF

D gene: -
clone size: few
V gene: TRBV4-3
J gene: TRBJ2-7
CDR3 DNA: TGCGCCAGCAGCCAAGAATATGGAATCTCCGGCGAGCAGTACTTC
CDR3 protein: CASSQEYGISGEQYF

D gene: TRBD2
clone size: few
V gene: TRBV6-6
J gene: TRBJ2-1
CDR3 DNA: TGTGCCAGCGGTAGTCAGCGGGGGCCCAACAATGAGCAGTTCTTC
CDR3 protein: CASGSQRGPNNEQFF

D gene: -
clone size: once
V gene: TRBV30
J gene: TRBJ2-3
CDR3 DNA: TGTGCCTGGAGTGTACGAGGGGGCACAGATACGCAGTATTTT
CDR3 protein: CAWSVRGGTDTQYF

D gene: -
clone size: -
V gene: TRBV30
J gene: TRBJ2-5
CDR3 DNA: TGTGCCTGGAATACCCCGGGGGCCATTAGTACGGCGTTCTTC
CDR3 protein: CAWNTPGAISTAFF

D gene: TRBD2
clone size: -
V gene: TRBV4-1
J gene: TRBJ2-7
CDR3 DNA: TGCGCCAGCAGCTCACTAGCGGGAGTTTACGAGCAGTACTTC
CDR3 protein: CASSSLAGVYEQYF

D gene: -
clone size: many
V gene: TRBV3-1
J gene: TRBJ2-7
CDR3 DNA: TGTGCCAGCAGCCTTTCGGACCCGCCCGGGCGCGAGCAGTACTTC
CDR3 protein: CASSLSDPPGREQYF

D gene: -
clone size: few
V gene: TRBV12-3/TRBV12-4
J gene: TRBJ2-2
CDR3 DNA: TGTGCCAGCAGTTTGGAAGGGGTGGAGCTGTTTTTT
CDR3 protein: CASSLEGVELFF

D gene: -
clone size: -
V gene: TRBV4-1
J gene: TRBJ2-2
CDR3 DNA: TGCGCCAGCAGCCAAGCTCTCCTGAACACCGGGGAGCTGTTTTTT
CDR3 protein: CASSQALLNTGELFF

D gene: TRBD1
clone size: -
V gene: TRBV20-1
J gene: TRBJ1-2
CDR3 DNA: TGCAGTGCGCCCGGACAGGGGGCGAACTATGGCTACACCTTC
CDR3 protein: CSAPGQGANYGYTF

D gene: TRBD1
clone size: many
V gene: TRBV4-1
J gene: TRBJ2-5
CDR3 DNA: TGCGCCAGCAGCCAAGGGACAGGTCCGGAGACCCAGTACTTC
CDR3 protein: CASSQGTGPETQYF

D gene: -
clone size: -
V gene: TRBV15
J gene: TRBJ2-1
CDR3 DNA: TGTGCCAGTCTCGCGGGTAGCGGTAGCTACAATGAGCAGTTCTTC
CDR3 protein: CASLAGSGSYNEQFF

D gene: -
clone size: few
V gene: TRBV25-1
J gene: TRBJ2-3
CDR3 DNA: TGTGCCAGCAGTCGAGGGGGGGGGAGACCGCCCCGAATCACAGATACGCAGTATTTT
CDR3 protein: CASSRGGGRPPRITDTQYF

D gene: -
clone size: few
V gene: TRBV5-7
J gene: TRBJ1-1
CDR3 DNA: TGTGCCAGCAGCCCTATGAGGGGGATGAACACTGAAGCTTTCTTT
CDR3 protein: CASSPMRGMNTEAFF

D gene: -
clone size: few
V gene: TRBV27
J gene: TRBJ2-1
CDR3 DNA: TGTGCCAGCAGTCCCACAGGGCCGGCCGCAAACAATGAGCAGTTCTTC
CDR3 protein: CASSPTGPAANNEQFF

D gene: -
clone size: -
V gene: TRBV11-2
J gene: TRBJ2-3
CDR3 DNA: TGTGCCAGCAGCCCGGGAAACAGAGTCCTAGATACGCAGTATTTT
CDR3 protein: CASSPGNRVLDTQYF

D gene: -
clone size: -
V gene: TRBV29-1
J gene: TRBJ2-5
CDR3 DNA: TGCAGCGTTGAAGGCGGGGCTTCTAGAGAGACCCAGTACTTC
CDR3 protein: CSVEGGASRETQYF

D gene: -
clone size: -
V gene: TRBV29-1
J gene: TRBJ2-1
CDR3 DNA: TGCAGCGTTGAGGGCAGGGCCGGCAATGAGCAGTTCTTC
CDR3 protein: CSVEGRAGNEQFF

D gene: TRBD1
clone size: few
V gene: TRBV9
J gene: TRBJ2-5
CDR3 DNA: TGTGCCAGCAGCGTAGGGATGAGATGGGGACAGACAGAGACCCAGTACTTC
CDR3 protein: CASSVGMRWGQTETQYF

D gene: TRBD2
clone size: few
V gene: TRBV20-1
J gene: TRBJ2-5
CDR3 DNA: TGCAGTGCTGAAGGGGGACTAGGGACCCAGTACTTC
CDR3 protein: CSAEGGLGTQYF

D gene: -
clone size: many
V gene: TRBV4-2
J gene: TRBJ2-3
CDR3 DNA: TGTGCCAGCAGCCCCCAGGGCACTAGCACAGATACGCAGTATTTT
CDR3 protein: CASSPQGTSTDTQYF

D gene: TRBD2
clone size: -
V gene: TRBV6-6
J gene: TRBJ2-4
CDR3 DNA: TGTGCCAGCAGTTACGGGACTAGCGGGAAGGGGGCCAAAAACATTCAGTACTTC
CDR3 protein: CASSYGTSGKGAKNIQYF

D gene: TRBD2
clone size: -
V gene: TRBV20-1
J gene: TRBJ2-7
CDR3 DNA: TGCAGTGCTAGAGATCGGCGCGGGGGGGCCTACGAGCAGTACTTC
CDR3 protein: CSARDRRGGAYEQYF

D gene: -
clone size: once
V gene: TRBV10-3
J gene: TRBJ2-5
CDR3 DNA: TGTGCCATCAGGGGTTCCGAGGGGGAAGAGACCCAGTACTTC
CDR3 protein: CAIRGSEGEETQYF

D gene: TRBD2
clone size: -
V gene: TRBV2
J gene: TRBJ2-1
CDR3 DNA: TGCGCCAGCAGGACTAGCGGGGGGGCCACTGAGCAGTTCTTC
CDR3 protein: CASRTSGGATEQFF

D gene: -
clone size: -
V gene: TRBV30
J gene: TRBJ1-2
CDR3 DNA: TGTGCCTGGAGTGTACGGGTCCTACAGGGAGGCTACACCTTC
CDR3 protein: CAWSVRVLQGGYTF

D gene: TRBD2
clone size: few
V gene: TRBV14
J gene: TRBJ2-5
CDR3 DNA: TGTGCCAGCAGCCCGCGGATCTTGACTAGCGGGGGGTCCCAGACCCAGTACTTC
CDR3 protein: CASSPRILTSGGSQTQYF

D gene: -
clone size: -
V gene: TRBV7-2
J gene: TRBJ1-2
CDR3 DNA: TGTGCCAGCAACCGACAGACCAACTATGGCTACACCTTC
CDR3 protein: CASNRQTNYGYTF

D gene: TRBD2
clone size: few
V gene: TRBV15
J gene: TRBJ2-5
CDR3 DNA: TGTGCCACCAGCCTGACTGGCGGGGGGCCTCAAGAGACCCAGTACTTC
CDR3 protein: CATSLTGGGPQETQYF

D gene: -
clone size: many
V gene: TRBV7-2
J gene: TRBJ1-2
CDR3 DNA: TGTGCCAGCAGCTTCGGGGGGCAGGGTGGCTACACCTTC
CDR3 protein: CASSFGGQGGYTF

D gene: TRBD2
clone size: -
V gene: TRBV25-1
J gene: TRBJ2-2
CDR3 DNA: TGTGCCAGCAGTGGGGGGGGGAGGGACACCGGGGAGCTGTTTTTT
CDR3 protein: CASSGGGRDTGELFF

D gene: -
clone size: -
V gene: TRBV6-1
J gene: TRBJ1-5
CDR3 DNA: TGTGCCAGCAGTGAAGGCAGGGACCAGCCCCAGCATTTT
CDR3 protein: CASSEGRDQPQHF